These 8 T cell receptor beta chains came from one sample sequenced in a study. TCRdb used MiXCR to reprocess the 5' RACE reads, holding one entry per CDR3 protein. Of roughly 56,000 distinct CDR3 sequences in the sample, almost 30% are singletons; the top ten hold 2% to 2.5%. Sequenced material: tumor-infiltrating naive CD4+ T cells sorted from the breast tumor. The subset denotes: naive CD4+ T cells, CD4+CD45RA+CD25-. The source is a female donor with breast cancer.

This clonotype showed up just a few times. The CDR3 coding sequence is TGTGCCAGCAGTGAACAGGGTCAGAACACTGAAGCTTTCTTT. It translates to CASSEQGQNTEAFF. The chain combines TRBV6-1 with TRBJ1-1; D may be TRBD1 (5 bases). Deletions cut 2 bases from V and 1 base from J, with 8 bases between. This CDR3 spans 14 amino acids. Germline V lookup: CDR1 MNHNS, CDR2 SASEGT.

V and J are TRBV20-1 and TRBJ2-1; D is ambiguous. Germline CDR1 DFQATT, CDR2 SNEGSKA (reference sequence). This CDR3 has 15 residues. V lost 3 bases and J 4 bases, leaving 16 bases between the germline ends. CDR3 loop: CSASTLVLRYNEQFF. The CDR3 DNA follows: TGCAGTGCTAGTACGCTAGTCCTTCGGTACAATGAGCAGTTCTTC.

At least ten counts were recorded for this clonotype. V usage is TRBV18 and J usage is TRBJ1-5; D is uncertain. The germline gives CDR1 KGHSH, CDR2 LQKENI. This CDR3 region has 14 residues. V shed 2 bases and J shed 3 bases, with 8 bases lying between them. CDR3 sequence (DNA): TGTGCCAGCTCACCAGGACGGGTCAATCAGCCCCAGCATTTT. It encodes CASSPGRVNQPQHF.

The chain has TRBV6-1 and TRBJ2-2, with TRBD1 matching over 9 bases. The V and J ends lost 6 bases and 4 bases, in that order; junction bases with no gene match: 6. This CDR3 contains 15 residues. The germline CDR1 and CDR2 sequences are MNHNS and SASEGT. CDR3 sequence (DNA): TGTGCCAGCAGGACCCGGGACAGGGCCACCGGGGAGCTGTTTTTT. Its protein product is CASRTRDRATGELFF.

This clonotype came up a few times. The rearrangement uses TRBV4-2 and TRBJ2-1; 11 bases fit TRBD2. The CDR3 covers 17 residues. V trimming: 2 bases; J trimming: 0 bases; junction bases outside the gene matches: 3. Looked up from germline, CDR1 is LGHNA and CDR2 is YNFKEQ. CDR3 in amino acids: CASSQLAGGSSYNEQFF. CDR3 bases: TGTGCCAGCAGCCAATTAGCGGGGGGGAGCTCCTACAATGAGCAGTTCTTC.

The chain employs TRBV28 and TRBJ2-3; D is ambiguous. CDR1 is MDHEN and CDR2 is SYDVKM in the germline V gene. The V and J ends lost 2 bases and 3 bases respectively, with 6 bases between them. This CDR3 is built from 13 residues. CDR3 DNA: TGTGCCAGCAGTTTAAGGGAAACAGATACGCAGTATTTT. It specifies CASSLRETDTQYF.

The chain joins TRBV28 to TRBJ2-3; D is ambiguous. Germline lookup yields CDR1 MDHEN and CDR2 SYDVKM. Trimming pared 10 bases from V and 1 base from J, leaving 12 bases between. CDR3 size: 13 residues. Written as DNA, the CDR3 is TGTGCCACTCGCGCCCCGGGCACAGATACGCAGTATTTT. Its translation is CATRAPGTDTQYF.

The sample holds a few counts of this clonotype. V is TRBV27 and J is TRBJ2-3; the match to TRBD1 covers 9 bases. In germline, CDR1 is MNHEY, CDR2 SMNVEV (reference sequence). V shed 5 bases and J 4 bases; nucleotides not matched to a gene: 4. There are 14 residues in the CDR3. Here the CDR3 DNA reads TGTGCCAGCAGTGCCGACAGGGGGGCAGATACGCAGTATTTT. Translation: CASSADRGADTQYF.